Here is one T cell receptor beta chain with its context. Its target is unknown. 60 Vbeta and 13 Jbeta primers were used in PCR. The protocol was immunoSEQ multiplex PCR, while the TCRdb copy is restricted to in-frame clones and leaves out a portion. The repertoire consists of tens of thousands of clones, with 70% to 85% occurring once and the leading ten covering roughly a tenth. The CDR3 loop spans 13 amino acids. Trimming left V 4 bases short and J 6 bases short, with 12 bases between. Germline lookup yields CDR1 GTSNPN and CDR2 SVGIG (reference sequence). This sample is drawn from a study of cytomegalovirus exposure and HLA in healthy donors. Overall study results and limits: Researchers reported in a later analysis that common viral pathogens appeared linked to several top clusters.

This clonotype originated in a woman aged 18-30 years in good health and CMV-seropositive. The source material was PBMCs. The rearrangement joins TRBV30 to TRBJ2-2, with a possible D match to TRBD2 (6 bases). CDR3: CAWTGEVAGELFF. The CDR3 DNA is TGTGCCTGGACGGGGGAAGTTGCCGGGGAGCTGTTTTTT.